A selection of T cell receptor beta chains follows, all from one sample in a study of T cells in Graves' hyperthyroidism and ophthalmopathy. TCRdb processed the multiplex PCR reads anew with MiXCR; each CDR3 protein has one entry. The sample carries about 300,000 distinct CDR3 sequences, roughly 14% recorded once. Sequencing was performed on blood. The receptors come from a woman aged 25 to 39 with Graves' hyperthyroidism that later progressed to Graves' ophthalmopathy. The CDR3 runs from the conserved cysteine through the conserved F or W. A D gene is named only where the DNA matches it firmly. Clone sizes are given selectively: once, few, many, or a class where the clone is expanded.

j_gene,d_gene,abundance,v_gene,CDR3aa,CDR3nt
TRBJ2-2,-,many,TRBV7-3,CASSVRAPGELFF,TGTGCCAGCAGCGTCAGGGCGCCCGGGGAGCTGTTTTTT
TRBJ2-1,TRBD2,-,TRBV7-8,CASSFGRTSREQFF,TGTGCCAGCAGCTTCGGGAGGACTAGCCGTGAGCAGTTCTTC
TRBJ2-1,TRBD1,-,TRBV7-9,CASSELTGFYNEQSF,TGTGCCAGCAGCGAGCTGACAGGGTTCTACAATGAGCAGTCCTTC
TRBJ2-1,-,-,TRBV9,CASSVAGTGYNEQFF,TGTGCCAGCAGCGTAGCCGGGACGGGGTACAATGAGCAGTTCTTC
TRBJ1-5,-,many,TRBV6-2/TRBV6-3,CASSYSENYNQPQHF,TGTGCCAGCAGTTACTCGGAGAACTACAATCAGCCCCAGCATTTT
TRBJ2-1,TRBD2,many,TRBV12-3/TRBV12-4,CASSFGGRGEQFF,TGTGCCAGCAGTTTCGGGGGGAGAGGTGAGCAGTTCTTC
TRBJ1-1,-,many,TRBV13,CASSLWGDEAFF,TGTGCCAGCAGCTTATGGGGAGATGAAGCTTTCTTT
TRBJ2-1,-,many,TRBV7-3,CASSLNQEENEQFF,TGTGCCAGCAGCTTAAACCAGGAGGAGAATGAGCAGTTCTTC
TRBJ2-2,-,many,TRBV6-2/TRBV6-3,CASMRKNTGELFF,TGTGCCAGCATGCGTAAGAACACCGGGGAGCTGTTTTTT
TRBJ1-2,-,many,TRBV6-1,CASSEDVGDWVGYTF,TGTGCCAGCAGTGAAGATGTTGGGGATTGGGTTGGCTACACCTTC
TRBJ2-1,TRBD2,-,TRBV7-9,CASSFPSGGYSSYNEQFF,TGTGCCAGCAGCTTTCCCAGCGGGGGGTACAGCTCCTACAATGAGCAGTTCTTC
TRBJ1-1,-,-,TRBV5-5,CASSLPPNTEAFF,TGTGCCAGCAGCTTGCCGCCGAACACTGAAGCTTTCTTT
TRBJ2-7,TRBD2,many,TRBV19,CASSHISGSLYEQYF,TGTGCCAGTAGTCATATTAGCGGGAGCCTCTACGAGCAGTACTTC
TRBJ1-1,TRBD1,many,TRBV6-1,CASDSDRRGTEAFF,TGTGCCAGCGACTCGGACAGGAGGGGCACTGAAGCTTTCTTT
TRBJ2-7,-,many,TRBV27,CASSLAVDHEQYF,TGTGCCAGCAGCCTTGCTGTGGACCACGAGCAGTACTTC
TRBJ2-7,-,many,TRBV30,CAWQDRPYEQYF,TGTGCCTGGCAGGACAGACCCTACGAGCAGTACTTC
TRBJ1-2,TRBD1,many,TRBV28,CASSLPPGTGEGYGYTF,TGTGCCAGCAGTTTACCGCCCGGGACAGGGGAAGGCTATGGCTACACCTTC
TRBJ1-5,-,-,TRBV28,CASSSPRAGQGNNQPQHF,TGTGCCAGCAGTTCACCTAGGGCAGGGCAGGGGAACAATCAGCCCCAGCATTTT
TRBJ2-5,TRBD1,many,TRBV7-9,CASSYQGEETQYF,TGTGCCAGCAGCTATCAGGGGGAAGAGACCCAGTACTTC
TRBJ2-1,TRBD1,-,TRBV5-6,CASSLGAGTGGDARYNEQFF,TGTGCCAGCAGCTTGGGGGCGGGGACAGGGGGGGATGCGAGGTACAATGAGCAGTTCTTC
TRBJ2-1,TRBD2,few,TRBV4-1,CASSQVALAGSEFF,TGCGCCAGCAGCCAAGTCGCCCTAGCGGGATCTGAGTTCTTC
TRBJ2-3,-,-,TRBV27,CASSYEGTDTQYF,TGTGCCAGCAGTTATGAGGGAACAGATACGCAGTATTTT
TRBJ1-2,TRBD1,many,TRBV12-3/TRBV12-4,CASRPQGQDGYTF,TGTGCCAGCAGACCCCAGGGACAGGACGGCTACACCTTC
TRBJ1-6,-,few,TRBV28,CASSSSNEGLGFRSSPLHF,TGTGCCAGCAGTTCATCTAACGAGGGACTGGGGTTCCGAAGTTCACCCCTCCACTTT
TRBJ2-7,-,many,TRBV12-3/TRBV12-4,CASSFSDKNPYEQYF,TGTGCCAGCAGTTTCTCAGACAAAAATCCCTACGAGCAGTACTTC
TRBJ1-1,-,few,TRBV19,CASLMNTEAFF,TGTGCCAGTTTAATGAACACTGAAGCTTTCTTT
TRBJ2-1,-,many,TRBV7-9,CASSLPASYNEQFF,TGTGCCAGCAGCTTACCCGCTTCCTACAATGAGCAGTTCTTC
TRBJ2-7,TRBD1,once,TRBV20-1,CSARDYDRVISNYEQYF,TGCAGTGCTAGAGATTACGACAGGGTAATAAGTAACTACGAGCAGTACTTC
TRBJ2-7,TRBD2,many,TRBV4-1,CASSPPGLAGREQYF,TGCGCCAGCAGCCCCCCTGGGTTAGCGGGGAGAGAGCAGTACTTC
TRBJ2-7,-,many,TRBV4-3,CASSQDLGTLNEQYF,TGCGCCAGCAGCCAAGATTTGGGGACTCTAAACGAGCAGTACTTC
TRBJ1-6,-,-,TRBV20-1,CSARTLDGSPLHF,TGCAGTGCTAGAACCTTGGATGGTTCACCCCTCCACTTT
TRBJ1-3,-,few,TRBV6-1,CASIEASGNTIYF,TGTGCCAGCATTGAAGCCAGCGGAAACACCATATATTTT
TRBJ2-3,-,many,TRBV5-1,CASSLDGDTAVTQYF,TGCGCCAGCAGCTTGGATGGGGACACAGCCGTGACGCAGTATTTT
TRBJ2-5,TRBD2,many,TRBV6-2/TRBV6-3,CASSSREGWETQYF,TGTGCCAGCAGTTCCCGGGAGGGCTGGGAGACCCAGTACTTC
TRBJ2-1,-,many,TRBV2,CASSVFESNEQFF,TGTGCCAGCAGCGTATTTGAGAGCAATGAGCAGTTCTTC